There are many counts of the clone carrying this T cell receptor beta chain. What it binds is not known. This entry comes from a study of T cell repertoires in cytomegalovirus infection. Overall study: Public TCR beta signatures were indicative of both CMV infection and a matching HLA type.

TCRdb reprocessed the reads via MiXCR and lists one record per CDR3 protein. Of about 260,000 distinct CDR3 sequences listed, 8% to 9.5% are singletons. Study-level results: Clonotypes of TCR beta that were HLA-C-restricted and CMV-specific dominated the ex vivo response. CMV carriers with the relevant HLA were identified by cumulative public TCR beta family frequency.

What was sequenced was PBMCs. The receptor was derived from a human donor in good health (CMV status not recorded). Some clones in this sample may be carry-over from other donors' samples.

This CDR3 reads CASSLALSGKGWQKLFF. CDR3 DNA: TGTGCCAGCAGCTTAGCGCTGTCAGGGAAGGGTTGGCAAAAACTGTTTTTT. The chain has TRBV7-6 and TRBJ1-4; weak D call: TRBD1 (5 bases). Germline lookup yields CDR1 SGHVS and CDR2 FNYEAQ. V lost 0 bases and J lost 9, with 20 bases in between. This CDR3 is built from 17 residues.